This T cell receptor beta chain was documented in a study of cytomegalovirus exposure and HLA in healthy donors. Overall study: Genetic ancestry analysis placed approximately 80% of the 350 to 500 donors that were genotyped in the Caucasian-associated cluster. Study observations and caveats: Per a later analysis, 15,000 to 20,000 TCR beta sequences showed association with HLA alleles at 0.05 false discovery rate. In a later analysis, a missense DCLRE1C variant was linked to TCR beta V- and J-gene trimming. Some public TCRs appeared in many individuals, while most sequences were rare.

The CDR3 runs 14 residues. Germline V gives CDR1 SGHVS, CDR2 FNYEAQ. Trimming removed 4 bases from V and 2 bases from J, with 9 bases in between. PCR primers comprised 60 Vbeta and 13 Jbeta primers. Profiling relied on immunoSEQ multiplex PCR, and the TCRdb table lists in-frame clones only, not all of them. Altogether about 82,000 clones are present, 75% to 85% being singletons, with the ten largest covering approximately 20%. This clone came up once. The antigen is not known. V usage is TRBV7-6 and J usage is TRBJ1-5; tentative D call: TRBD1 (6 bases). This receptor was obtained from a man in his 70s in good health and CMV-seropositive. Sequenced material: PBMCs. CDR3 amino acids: CASSSRQGNQPQHF. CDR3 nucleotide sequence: TGTGCCAGCAGCTCACGACAGGGCAATCAGCCCCAGCATTTT.